One sample yielded the 10 T cell receptor beta chains listed below, sequenced in a study of beta chain features in type 1 diabetes. Study findings and constraints: Among all four CD4+ subsets, Type 1 diabetes patients had TCRB CDR3s that were moderately but significantly shorter.

Their recognized antigens are unknown. Expressed TCRB transcripts were sequenced because the entire RNA isolate underwent reverse transcription. Libraries were prepared by immunoSEQ multiplex PCR; TCRdb keeps only in-frame clonotypes and omits some of them. The table includes approximately 150,000 clones, approximately 13% detected once. The sequenced material came from central memory CD4+ T cells from blood. These receptors all come from a man between 18 and 35 years old with type 1 diabetes.

The chain links TRBV14 to TRBJ2-3; the D is unclear. Trimming stripped 0 bases from V and 6 bases from J, with 19 bases between. The CDR3 spans 17 residues. Germline lookup yields CDR1 SGHDN and CDR2 FVKESK. CDR3 sequence reads: CASSQDLGEEGGDTQYF. The DNA of the CDR3 is TGTGCCAGCAGCCAAGATCTTGGAGAGGAAGGTGGGGATACGCAGTATTTT.

This clone came up a few times. The chain carries TRBV5-1 and TRBJ2-4, with D uncertain. The germline CDR1 and CDR2 sequences are SGHRS and YFSETQ. The CDR3 length is 13 residues. Trimming took 0 bases from V and 7 from J, leaving 8 bases between them. CDR3 amino acids: CASSLDLGNIQYF. CDR3 coding DNA: TGCGCCAGCAGCTTGGATTTGGGCAACATTCAGTACTTC.

The chain joins TRBV29-1 to TRBJ2-3, with D possibly matching TRBD2 (7 bases). CDR3 length: 13 amino acids. CDR1 is SQVTM and CDR2 is ANQGSEA in the germline V gene. V lost 1 base and J 5 bases, leaving 10 bases between the germline ends. The CDR3 region is CSVEGGGKDTQYF. As DNA, the CDR3 is TGCAGCGTTGAAGGGGGGGGCAAAGATACGCAGTATTTT.

V and J are TRBV29-1 and TRBJ2-5; tentative D call: TRBD2 (5 bases). The CDR3 is 13 amino acids. From germline, CDR1 is SQVTM and CDR2 ANQGSEA. The V end lost 1 base, the J end lost 5 bases, and 11 bases lay between the germline ends. The CDR3 DNA reads as TGCAGCGTTGAAGTTTTAAGAGGGGAGACCCAGTACTTC. Translation: CSVEVLRGETQYF.

The chain links TRBV6-6 to TRBJ1-2; D is possibly TRBD1 (6 bases). Trimming shortened V by 2 bases and J by 4 bases, and 11 bases separated the two germline ends. This CDR3 has 14 amino acids. CDR1 and CDR2 from the germline V gene are MNHNY and SVGAGI (reference sequence). The CDR3 reads CASSYATGSYGYTF. CDR3 coding DNA: TGTGCCAGCAGTTACGCGACAGGAAGCTATGGCTACACCTTC.

V gene TRBV30 combines with J gene TRBJ2-5; D gene ambiguous. This CDR3 is built from 12 residues. Germline V lookup: CDR1 GTSNPN, CDR2 SVGIG (reference sequence). V lost 7 bases and J 7 bases, leaving 16 bases between the germline ends. The CDR3 sequence: CALSRPLGTQYF. The CDR3 DNA sequence: TGTGCCTTGTCCCGGCCCCTGGGGACCCAGTACTTC.

The chain couples TRBV15 to TRBJ2-1; perhaps TRBD1 as D (5 bases). With 0 bases removed from V and 2 bases from J, the gap between germline ends came to 8 bases. The germline gives CDR1 LNHNV, CDR2 YYDKDF (reference sequence). The CDR3 runs 15 residues. The CDR3 sequence: CATSRDLGAYNEQFF. The CDR3 DNA reads as TGTGCCACCAGCAGAGATTTAGGGGCCTACAATGAGCAGTTCTTC.

At least ten counts were recorded for this clone. This chain joins TRBV14 and TRBJ2-1, with TRBD2 as a possible D gene (5 bases). The CDR3 extends over 12 amino acids. CDR1 SGHDN and CDR2 FVKESK come from the germline V gene. The V and J ends lost 6 bases and 8 bases respectively, with 11 bases between them. In DNA, the CDR3 is TGTGCCAGCAGTGGCAGCGGAGATGAGCAGTTCTTC. The encoded protein is CASSGSGDEQFF.

The rearrangement links TRBV2 to TRBJ2-7; D remains ambiguous. V shed 6 bases and J shed 4 bases, with 10 bases lying between them. Per germline, CDR1 SNHLY and CDR2 FYNNEI. The CDR3 consists of 12 residues. The CDR3 region has the DNA TGTGCCAGCAGAGAACTTGGATACGAGCAGTACTTC. Translating gives CASRELGYEQYF.

This clone was seen only a few times. The rearrangement links TRBV27 to TRBJ1-4; D might be TRBD1 (5 bases). CDR1 is MNHEY and CDR2 is SMNVEV in the germline V gene (reference sequence). The V end lost 5 bases, the J end lost 6 bases, and 16 bases lay between the germline ends. The CDR3 length is 15 residues. The CDR3 spells CASSNTKGRDEKLFF. The CDR3 DNA is TGTGCCAGCAGTAACACAAAGGGGCGGGATGAAAAACTGTTTTTT.